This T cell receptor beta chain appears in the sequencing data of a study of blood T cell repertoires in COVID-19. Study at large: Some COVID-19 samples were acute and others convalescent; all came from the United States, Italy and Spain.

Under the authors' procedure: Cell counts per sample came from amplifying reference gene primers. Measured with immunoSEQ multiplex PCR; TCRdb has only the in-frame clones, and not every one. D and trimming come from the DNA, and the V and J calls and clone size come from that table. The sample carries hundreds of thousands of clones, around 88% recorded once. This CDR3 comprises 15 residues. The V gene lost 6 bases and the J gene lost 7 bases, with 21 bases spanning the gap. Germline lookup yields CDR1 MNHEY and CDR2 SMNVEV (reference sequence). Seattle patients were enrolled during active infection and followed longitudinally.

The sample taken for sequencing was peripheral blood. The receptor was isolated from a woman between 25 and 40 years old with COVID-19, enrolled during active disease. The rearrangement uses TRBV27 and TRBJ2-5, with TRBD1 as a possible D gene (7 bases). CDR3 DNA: TGTGCCAGCAGACCCCAGGGACTGGCAGGGGGGACCCAGTACTTC. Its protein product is CASRPQGLAGGTQYF.